The 4 T cell receptor beta chains presented below share a single source sample, sequenced in a study of CD8+CD57+ T cells in acquired aplastic anemia. Genomic DNA provided the template from which TCR beta VDJ and CDR3 profiles were obtained. Via MiXCR, TCRdb re-called the reads, giving one row per CDR3 protein. The sample lists about 190,000 distinct CDR3 sequences; roughly half were seen once. Patients selected for sequencing had displayed CD8+CD57+ cell expansion by flow cytometry. Sequenced: sorted CD4+, CD8+, or CD8+CD57+ T cells (not recorded which) from PBMCs. These receptors were obtained from a human donor with aplastic anemia.

This clonotype was seen ten or more times. The V gene is TRBV5-1, the J gene TRBJ2-3; TRBD2 matches at 9 bases. The V gene's germline CDR1 is SGHRS and CDR2 YFSETQ. The trim removed 4 bases at V and 6 bases at J, leaving 9 bases unmatched. The CDR3 has 15 residues. The CDR3 DNA follows: TGCGCCAGCAGCAGGACTGGGACTAGCTCGGATACGCAGTATTTT. Translation: CASSRTGTSSDTQYF.

This clonotype was detected a few times. The rearrangement links TRBV6-2 or TRBV6-3 to TRBJ1-3; D is unresolved. V was shortened by 6 bases and J by 4 bases, with 7 bases between the two germline ends. The germline CDR1 and CDR2 sequences are MNHEY and SVGEGT. This CDR3 has 12 amino acids. The DNA of the CDR3 is TGTGCCAGCAGAAAAGGAGGAAACACCATATATTTT. Its translation is CASRKGGNTIYF.

V is TRBV9 and J is TRBJ1-5, with D uncertain. Germline-derived CDR1 and CDR2 are SGDLS and YYNGEE. The CDR3 length is 14 residues. Trimming left V 0 bases short and J 3 bases short, with 7 bases between. The CDR3 reads CASSVVLDNQPQHF. Here the CDR3 DNA reads TGTGCCAGCAGCGTAGTGCTGGACAATCAGCCCCAGCATTTT. Based on the CDR3 plus reference TRBV9 and TRBJ1-5, the full variable domain is DSGVTQTPKHLITATGQRVTLRCSPRSGDLSVYWYQQSLDQGLQFLIQYYNGEERAKGNILERFSAQQFPDLHSELNLSSLELGDSALYFCASSVVLDNQPQHFGDGTRLSIL.

The V and J genes are TRBV20-1 and TRBJ2-7, with 8 bases matching TRBD1. The CDR3 contains 16 residues. Germline CDR1 and CDR2: DFQATT and SNEGSKA (reference sequence). The V gene end was trimmed by 0 bases and the J gene end by 5 bases; junction bases not matched to a gene: 12. The CDR3 DNA follows: TGCAGTGCTAGAGATGAGTTCCGGGACAGGTTACACGAGCAGTACTTC. Translated: CSARDEFRDRLHEQYF.